Following are 20 T cell receptor beta chains from one sample sequenced in a study of Ad26.COV2.S vaccination and SARS-CoV-2 variants. Assay: immunoSEQ multiplex PCR; the TCRdb copy retains only in-frame clones and omits some. The data contain around 340,000 clones, 80% to 90% of them singletons. Treatment described: some 20 received Ad26.COV2.S at low or high dose, single or two shots; 5 received placebo; per-sample allocation not given. The investigators took samples on day 63 after the first vaccine or placebo injection. Sample: peripheral blood, taken in a trial of Ad26.COV2.S vaccine versus placebo. The receptors originated from a person between 18 and 60 years old who received the Ad26.COV2.S COVID-19 vaccine or a placebo.

The rearrangement links TRBV19 to TRBJ1-1; D is undetermined. V was trimmed by 7 bases and J by 3 bases, leaving 12 bases between them. The germline CDR1 and CDR2 sequences are LNHDA and SQIVND (reference sequence). The CDR3 sequence is 13 residues long. The CDR3 reads CASKGQSHTEAFF. The CDR3 coding sequence is TGTGCCAGTAAAGGCCAGTCCCACACTGAAGCTTTCTTT. Complete variable domain (other parts from reference TRBV19 and TRBJ1-1): DGGITQSPKYLFRKEGQNVTLSCEQNLNHDAMYWYRQDPGQGLRLIYYSQIVNDFQKGDIAEGYSVSREKKESFPLTVTSAQKNPTAFYLCASKGQSHTEAFFGQGTRLTVV.

The chain combines TRBV19 with TRBJ1-2; D uncertain. Between the trimmed V and J ends, which lost 4 bases and 8 bases, there was a span of 14 bases. The CDR3 contains 13 residues. Germline V gene lookup returns CDR1 LNHDA and CDR2 SQIVND (reference sequence). CDR3 sequence (DNA): TGTGCCAGTAGTACCGTGGATGGTGGCGGCTACACCTTC. Protein: CASSTVDGGGYTF.

The chain links TRBV5-1 to TRBJ2-2; the match to TRBD1 covers 9 bases. This CDR3 spans 15 amino acids. The ends lost 5 bases at V and 3 bases at J; junction bases unmatched: 5. The germline V gene has CDR1 SGHRS and CDR2 YFSETQ. CDR3 DNA sequence: TGCGCCAGCAGGTCACAGGGGGCGGACACCGGGGAGCTGTTTTTT. It is translated as CASRSQGADTGELFF. Filled out from reference TRBV5-1 and TRBJ2-2, the complete variable domain reads KAGVTQTPRYLIKTRGQQVTLSCSPISGHRSVSWYQQTPGQGLQFLFEYFSETQRNKGNFPGRFSGRQFSNSRSEMNVSTLELGDSALYLCASRSQGADTGELFFGEGSRLTVL.

The chain recombines TRBV5-1 with TRBJ2-1; no reliable D call. Trimming left V 2 bases short and J 5 bases short, with 8 bases between. Germline CDR1 and CDR2: SGHRS and YFSETQ. The CDR3 consists of 13 residues. The DNA for the CDR3 is TGCGCCAGCAGCTTCCAGGTCAACAATGAGCAGTTCTTC. It translates to CASSFQVNNEQFF.

The J gene is TRBJ1-2, the V gene TRBV5-3, with D unresolved. TRBV5-3 has ORF status, its function being uncertain. Trimming took 1 base from V and 2 from J, leaving 9 bases between them. The CDR3 runs 14 residues. The CDR3 DNA follows: TGTGCCAGAAGCTTGCCGGGATTCAACTATGGCTACACCTTC. This translates into CARSLPGFNYGYTF.

This chain connects TRBV27 to TRBJ1-6; no firm D call. The V end lost 6 bases, the J end lost 10 bases, and 10 bases lay between the germline ends. The CDR3 has 12 residues. From germline, CDR1 is MNHEY and CDR2 SMNVEV (reference sequence). The CDR3 bases are TGTGCCAGCAGCCCCTTGAGATCACCCCTCCACTTT. As protein: CASSPLRSPLHF.

This chain uses TRBV4-1 with TRBJ1-6; tentatively, D is TRBD1 (6 bases). V lost 1 base, J lost 3 bases, and 13 bases lay in between. The CDR3 is 17 amino acids. Germline V gives CDR1 MGHRA, CDR2 YSYEKL. This CDR3 is CASSQVETGHYNSPLHF. CDR3 nucleotide sequence: TGCGCCAGCAGCCAAGTCGAGACAGGCCACTATAATTCACCCCTCCACTTT.

The rearrangement links TRBV3-1 (or the pseudogene TRBV3-2) to TRBJ1-1, with 8 nucleotides matching TRBD1. Germline V gene data show CDR1 as LGHDT and CDR2 as YNNKEL (reference sequence). The CDR3 length is 14 residues. The trim removed 2 bases at V and 6 bases at J, leaving 5 bases unmatched. The CDR3 here is CASSQRTGRSEAFF. CDR3 nucleotide sequence: TGTGCCAGCAGCCAACGGACAGGGAGATCTGAAGCTTTCTTT.

In DNA, the CDR3 is TGTGCCAGCGGACAGGGAATGAACACTGAAGCTTTCTTT. Protein sequence: CASGQGMNTEAFF. V and J are TRBV2 and TRBJ1-1; TRBD1 matches 8 bases. Germline-derived CDR1 and CDR2 are SNHLY and FYNNEI. V lost 8 bases and J lost 0; bases outside the gene matches: 2. The CDR3 covers 13 residues.

CDR3 nucleotides: TGTGCCAGCAGCTTAGTACTCGGCTTGAACACTGAAGCTTTCTTT. It encodes CASSLVLGLNTEAFF. The chain recombines TRBV5-5 with TRBJ1-1; D not resolved. This CDR3 spans 15 amino acids. The germline V gene encodes CDR1 SGHKS and CDR2 YYEKEE (reference sequence). The V and J ends lost 2 bases and 0 bases respectively, with 11 bases between them.

The genes are TRBV4-1 and TRBJ1-6; D is possibly TRBD1 (5 bases). The CDR3 extends over 16 amino acids. Trimming took 0 bases from V and 5 from J, leaving 11 bases between them. CDR1 is MGHRA, CDR2 YSYEKL, per germline. This CDR3 is CASSQDGGRDNSPLHF. As DNA, the CDR3 is TGCGCCAGCAGCCAAGATGGAGGCAGGGATAATTCACCCCTCCACTTT.

The chain employs TRBV6-5 and TRBJ2-3; D is possibly TRBD2 (6 bases). V lost 6 bases, J lost 4 bases, and 17 bases lay in between. The CDR3 runs 15 residues. The germline CDR1 and CDR2 sequences are MNHEY and SVGAGI. The CDR3 DNA reads TGTGCCAGCAGCTCGGGACTTATGCGCCCAGATACGCAGTATTTT. Amino acids: CASSSGLMRPDTQYF.

The chain uses TRBV30 and TRBJ1-1, with D possibly being TRBD1 (5 bases). This CDR3 region has 16 residues. The V and J ends lost 0 bases and 2 bases respectively, with 16 bases between them. Per germline, CDR1 GTSNPN and CDR2 SVGIG (reference sequence). The CDR3 reads CAWSVLMGLTNTEAFF. DNA for the CDR3: TGTGCCTGGAGTGTACTGATGGGACTCACTAACACTGAAGCTTTCTTT.

The chain links TRBV6-2 or TRBV6-3 to TRBJ2-7, with 9 bases matching TRBD2. CDR3 length: 16 amino acids. V dropped 0 bases and J dropped 2; count of bases not matched to a gene: 5. Germline V lookup: CDR1 MNHEY, CDR2 SVGEGT. DNA of the CDR3: TGTGCCAGCAGTTACTCGAGGCTAGCGGGAACCTACGAGCAGTACTTC. Translating it yields CASSYSRLAGTYEQYF.

The chain uses TRBV15 and TRBJ2-5, with 10 bases lining up with TRBD2. Germline loops: CDR1 LNHNV, CDR2 YYDKDF (reference sequence). V gave up 5 bases and J gave up 7 bases; unmatched junction bases: 7. This CDR3 contains 14 residues. This chain's CDR3 is CATSLAGGLVTQYF. CDR3 nucleotides: TGTGCCACCAGCTTAGCGGGAGGATTGGTGACCCAGTACTTC.

The CDR3 loop is CASSAIKTSGRAGETQYF. The CDR3 region has the DNA TGTGCCAGCAGCGCTATTAAGACTAGCGGGAGGGCCGGGGAGACCCAGTACTTC. The rearrangement uses TRBV3-1 (or the pseudogene TRBV3-2) and TRBJ2-5; 14 bases align to TRBD2. This CDR3 spans 18 amino acids. With 5 bases clipped from V and 5 bases from J, the junction kept 13 bases outside the gene matches. Germline assignment: CDR1 LGHDT and CDR2 YNNKEL (reference sequence).

The gene calls are TRBV5-1 and TRBJ2-5; the D is unclear. V was pared by 3 bases and J by 1 base, with 10 bases between. There are 14 residues in the CDR3. The germline CDR1 and CDR2 sequences are SGHRS and YFSETQ. CDR3 in DNA: TGCGCCAGCAGCTCCAACCACCCCCAAGAGACCCAGTACTTC. Translated, it gives CASSSNHPQETQYF.

This chain joins TRBV7-8 and TRBJ1-5; no reliable D call. This CDR3 spans 13 amino acids. Germline values: CDR1 SGHVS, CDR2 FQNEAQ. Deletions cut 3 bases from V and 4 bases from J, with 7 bases between. The CDR3 protein is CASSFGVNQPQHF. CDR3 sequence (DNA): TGTGCCAGCAGCTTTGGAGTTAATCAGCCCCAGCATTTT.

In DNA form, the CDR3 reads TGTGCCAGCAGTTTATCAGACGGGGGGCAGACTAGCACAGATACGCAGTATTTT. It specifies CASSLSDGGQTSTDTQYF. The gene calls are TRBV28 and TRBJ2-3; D might be TRBD2 (7 bases). The CDR3 extends over 18 amino acids. With 1 base removed from V and 0 bases from J, the gap between germline ends came to 17 bases. CDR1 MDHEN and CDR2 SYDVKM come from the germline V gene.

This chain uses TRBV19 with TRBJ2-5; 13 positions agree with TRBD2. The V and J ends lost 4 bases and 1 base, in that order; junction bases with no gene match: 3. The CDR3 is made up of 16 amino acids. Germline V gene sequence: CDR1 LNHDA, CDR2 SQIVND (reference sequence). The CDR3 nucleotides are TGTGCCAGTAGTAGACTAGCGGGAGGAATCCAAGAGACCCAGTACTTC. Translation: CASSRLAGGIQETQYF.